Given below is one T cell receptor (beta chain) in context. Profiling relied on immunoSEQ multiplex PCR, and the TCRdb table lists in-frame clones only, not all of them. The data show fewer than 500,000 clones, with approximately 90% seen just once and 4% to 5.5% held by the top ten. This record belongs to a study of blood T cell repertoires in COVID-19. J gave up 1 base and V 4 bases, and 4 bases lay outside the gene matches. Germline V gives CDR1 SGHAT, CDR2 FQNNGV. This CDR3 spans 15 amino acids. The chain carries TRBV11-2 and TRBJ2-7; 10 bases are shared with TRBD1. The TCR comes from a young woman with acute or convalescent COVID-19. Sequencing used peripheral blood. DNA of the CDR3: TGTGCCAGCAGCTCCCGGGACAGGGGTTCCTACGAGCAGTACTTC. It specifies CASSSRDRGSYEQYF.